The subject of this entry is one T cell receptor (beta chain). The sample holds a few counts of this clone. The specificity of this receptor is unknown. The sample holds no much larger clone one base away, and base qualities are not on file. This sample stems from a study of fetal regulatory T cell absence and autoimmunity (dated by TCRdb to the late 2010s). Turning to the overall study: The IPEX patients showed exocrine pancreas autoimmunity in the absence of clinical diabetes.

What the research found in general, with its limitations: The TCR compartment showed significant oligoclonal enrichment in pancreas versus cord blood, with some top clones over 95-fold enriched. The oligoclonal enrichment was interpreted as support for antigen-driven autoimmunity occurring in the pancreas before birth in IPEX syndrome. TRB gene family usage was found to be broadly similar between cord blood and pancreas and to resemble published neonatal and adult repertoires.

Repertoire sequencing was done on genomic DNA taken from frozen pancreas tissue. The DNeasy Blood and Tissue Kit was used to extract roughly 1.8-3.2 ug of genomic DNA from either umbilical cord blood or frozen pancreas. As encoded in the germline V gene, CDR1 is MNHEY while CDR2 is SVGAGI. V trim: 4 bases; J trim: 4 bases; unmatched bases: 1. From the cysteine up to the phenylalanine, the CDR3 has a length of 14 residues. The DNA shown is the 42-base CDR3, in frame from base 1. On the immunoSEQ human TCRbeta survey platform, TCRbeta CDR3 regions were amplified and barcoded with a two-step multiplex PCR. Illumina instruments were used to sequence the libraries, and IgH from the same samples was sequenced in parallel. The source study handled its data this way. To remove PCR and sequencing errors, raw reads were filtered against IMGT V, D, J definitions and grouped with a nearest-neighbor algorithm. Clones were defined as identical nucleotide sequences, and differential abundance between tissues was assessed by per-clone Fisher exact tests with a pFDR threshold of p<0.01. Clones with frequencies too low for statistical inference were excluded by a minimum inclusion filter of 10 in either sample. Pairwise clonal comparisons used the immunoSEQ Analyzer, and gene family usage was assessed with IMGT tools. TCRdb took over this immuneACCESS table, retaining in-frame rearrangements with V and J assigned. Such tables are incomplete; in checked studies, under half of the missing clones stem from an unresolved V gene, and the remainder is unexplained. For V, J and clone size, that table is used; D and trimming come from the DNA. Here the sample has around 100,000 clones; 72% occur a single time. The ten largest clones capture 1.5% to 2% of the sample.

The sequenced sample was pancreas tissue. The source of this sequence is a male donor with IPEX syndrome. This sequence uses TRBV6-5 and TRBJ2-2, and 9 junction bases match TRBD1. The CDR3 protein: CASSWTGATGELFF. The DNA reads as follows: TGTGCCAGCAGTTGGACAGGGGCCACCGGGGAGCTGTTTTTT.